This TCR beta chain was recorded in a study of shared clonotypes between healthy human individuals. Study as a whole: Aged 18 to 49, the donors were a couple of women and a few men. Study-wide findings and caveats: Tissues were not sampled, only blood, and their repertoires likely differ.

About this clone itself: What it binds is not known.

Measured with immunoSEQ multiplex PCR; TCRdb has only the in-frame clones, and not every one. This sample carries roughly 1,600,000 clones, less than 99% of them seen once, and the ten largest clones take about 0.35%. Trimming shortened V by 5 bases and J by 0 bases, and 18 bases separated the two germline ends. Germline CDR1 reads SGHRS; CDR2 reads YFSETQ. This CDR3 spans 18 amino acids. Input material: naive CD4+ T cells sorted from blood. Subset in this sample: CD45RA+ positively selected. The clonotype comes from a young man in good health. V usage is TRBV5-1 and J usage is TRBJ2-6; D possibly corresponds to TRBD2 (5 bases). CDR3 nucleotides: TGCGCCAGCAGTTTTGGGAGTAGCCCGAGCTCTGGGGCCAACGTCCTGACTTTC. It is translated as CASSFGSSPSSGANVLTF.